This T cell receptor (beta chain) was captured in a study of T cell responses to AZD1222 COVID-19 vaccine. In the case of this clone: The antigen is not known.

The CDR3 covers 14 residues. Germline V gives CDR1 MNHEY, CDR2 SVGAGI. The ends were cut back, 0 bases at V and 5 bases at J, with 10 bases in the middle. Produced via immunoSEQ multiplex PCR; TCRdb's table is partial and in-frame only. The profile shows 150,000 to 200,000 clones, 90% to 95% of them singletons. Study-level results: Just a handful of AZD1222 recipients were seropositive at baseline.

The sample consisted of peripheral blood, taken on day 0 of AZD1222 vaccination. The chain recombines TRBV6-5 with TRBJ1-1; D possibly corresponds to TRBD1 (5 bases). The origin of this receptor is an adult in good health. The DNA for the CDR3 is TGTGCCAGCAGTTACTCGCGGGGGAGGACTGAAGCTTTCTTT. Translated: CASSYSRGRTEAFF.